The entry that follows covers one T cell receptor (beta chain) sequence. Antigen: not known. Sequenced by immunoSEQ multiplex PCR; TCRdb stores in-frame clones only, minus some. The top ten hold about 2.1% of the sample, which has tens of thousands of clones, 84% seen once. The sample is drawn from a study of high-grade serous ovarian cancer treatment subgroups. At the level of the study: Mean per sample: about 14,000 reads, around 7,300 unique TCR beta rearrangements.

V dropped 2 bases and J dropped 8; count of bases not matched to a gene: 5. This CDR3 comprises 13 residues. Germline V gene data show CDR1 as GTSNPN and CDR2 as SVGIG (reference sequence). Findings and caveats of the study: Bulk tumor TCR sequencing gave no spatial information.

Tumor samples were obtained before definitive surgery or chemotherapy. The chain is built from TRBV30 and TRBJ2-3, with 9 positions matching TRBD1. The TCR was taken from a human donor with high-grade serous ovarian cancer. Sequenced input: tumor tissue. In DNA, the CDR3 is TGTGCCTGGAGTACCAGGGGACAGGGTACGCAGTATTTT. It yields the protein CAWSTRGQGTQYF. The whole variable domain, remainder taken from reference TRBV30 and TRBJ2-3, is SQTIHQWPATLVQPVGSPLSLECTVEGTSNPNLYWYRQAAGRGLQLLFYSVGIGQISSEVPQNLSASRPQDRQFILSSKKLLLSDSGFYLCAWSTRGQGTQYFGPGTRLTVL.